A selection of T cell receptor beta chains follows, all from one sample in a study of T cells in Graves' hyperthyroidism and ophthalmopathy. TCRdb reprocessed the multiplex PCR reads via MiXCR and lists one record per CDR3 protein. Of almost 350,000 distinct CDR3 sequences listed, around 18% are singletons. The source material was blood. These receptor sequences come from a woman in her forties with Graves' ophthalmopathy. CDR3s include the opening cysteine and the closing phenylalanine or tryptophan. Each record gives: clone size, V gene, D gene, J gene, CDR3 protein, CDR3 DNA. A D gene is named only where the DNA matches it firmly. Only some rows state a clone size, as once, few, many or a class for expanded clones.

abundance: many; v_gene: TRBV11-1; d_gene: TRBD2; j_gene: TRBJ2-2; CDR3aa: CASSLEAGGPVGELFF; CDR3nt: TGTGCCAGCAGCCTTGAAGCGGGAGGGCCGGTCGGGGAGCTGTTTTTT
abundance: many; v_gene: TRBV28; d_gene: -; j_gene: TRBJ1-2; CDR3aa: CASSKPPTGSYGYTF; CDR3nt: TGTGCCAGCAGTAAACCTCCTACGGGGTCGTATGGCTACACCTTC
abundance: many; v_gene: TRBV2; d_gene: -; j_gene: TRBJ2-5; CDR3aa: CASSEGGVEGETQYF; CDR3nt: TGTGCCAGCAGTGAAGGGGGCGTTGAAGGAGAGACCCAGTACTTC
abundance: many; v_gene: TRBV27; d_gene: -; j_gene: TRBJ1-1; CDR3aa: CATLGEGIEAFF; CDR3nt: TGTGCCACCTTAGGAGAGGGGATTGAAGCTTTCTTT
abundance: many; v_gene: TRBV30; d_gene: -; j_gene: TRBJ1-3; CDR3aa: CAWSVDTLSSGNTIYF; CDR3nt: TGTGCCTGGAGCGTTGACACCCTTTCCTCTGGAAACACCATATATTTT
abundance: -; v_gene: TRBV4-1; d_gene: -; j_gene: TRBJ1-1; CDR3aa: CASSHLGQLSTEAFF; CDR3nt: TGCGCCAGCAGCCACCTAGGACAGTTGAGCACTGAAGCTTTCTTT
abundance: many; v_gene: TRBV28; d_gene: TRBD1; j_gene: TRBJ2-5; CDR3aa: CASRRQGRETQYF; CDR3nt: TGTGCCAGCAGGAGACAGGGGCGAGAGACCCAGTACTTC
abundance: -; v_gene: TRBV7-2; d_gene: -; j_gene: TRBJ2-5; CDR3aa: CASSRLGEETQYF; CDR3nt: TGTGCCAGCAGCCGACTGGGAGAAGAGACCCAGTACTTC
abundance: many; v_gene: TRBV6-2/TRBV6-3; d_gene: TRBD1; j_gene: TRBJ1-1; CDR3aa: CASSPGQVHTEAFF; CDR3nt: TGTGCCAGCAGCCCGGGACAGGTGCACACTGAAGCTTTCTTT
abundance: many; v_gene: TRBV6-5; d_gene: TRBD1; j_gene: TRBJ2-1; CDR3aa: CASSYSGTGNYNEQFF; CDR3nt: TGTGCCAGCAGTTACTCCGGGACAGGGAACTACAATGAGCAGTTCTTC
abundance: many; v_gene: TRBV7-9; d_gene: TRBD1; j_gene: TRBJ1-2; CDR3aa: CASSPHDRGIIGYTF; CDR3nt: TGTGCCAGCAGCCCTCATGACAGGGGGATCATCGGCTACACCTTC
abundance: many; v_gene: TRBV19; d_gene: TRBD2; j_gene: TRBJ2-6; CDR3aa: CASSLYSGRTSGANVLTF; CDR3nt: TGTGCCAGTAGTCTCTATAGCGGGAGGACTTCTGGGGCCAACGTCCTGACTTTC
abundance: -; v_gene: TRBV7-9; d_gene: TRBD1; j_gene: TRBJ1-2; CDR3aa: CASSIDRGAYTF; CDR3nt: TGTGCCAGCAGCATAGACAGGGGCGCCTACACCTTC
abundance: many; v_gene: TRBV27; d_gene: -; j_gene: TRBJ2-6; CDR3aa: CASSSLSGANVLTF; CDR3nt: TGTGCCAGCAGTTCCCTGTCTGGGGCCAACGTCCTGACTTTC
abundance: many; v_gene: TRBV20-1; d_gene: TRBD1; j_gene: TRBJ1-5; CDR3aa: CSAGQGQSNQPQHF; CDR3nt: TGCAGTGCAGGACAGGGGCAAAGCAATCAGCCCCAGCATTTT
abundance: -; v_gene: TRBV6-1; d_gene: TRBD2; j_gene: TRBJ2-7; CDR3aa: CASSEIGLAGPPYEQYF; CDR3nt: TGTGCCAGCAGTGAAATCGGACTAGCGGGACCCCCCTACGAGCAGTACTTC
abundance: many; v_gene: TRBV10-3; d_gene: TRBD2; j_gene: TRBJ2-3; CDR3aa: CAISGPQGGSGYSTDTQYF; CDR3nt: TGTGCCATCAGTGGCCCCCAGGGTGGTAGCGGGTACAGCACAGATACGCAGTATTTT
abundance: many; v_gene: TRBV11-2; d_gene: -; j_gene: TRBJ2-7; CDR3aa: CASSDRDTGEYEQYF; CDR3nt: TGTGCCAGCAGCGACCGGGACACGGGGGAGTACGAGCAGTACTTC
abundance: many; v_gene: TRBV6-2/TRBV6-3; d_gene: -; j_gene: TRBJ1-2; CDR3aa: CASKPGAGYGYTF; CDR3nt: TGTGCCAGCAAACCAGGGGCGGGCTATGGCTACACCTTC
abundance: -; v_gene: TRBV11-2; d_gene: -; j_gene: TRBJ1-1; CDR3aa: CASSRGGEVEVIYNTEAFF; CDR3nt: TGTGCCAGCAGCCGCGGCGGTGAAGTTGAAGTAATTTATAACACTGAAGCTTTCTTT
abundance: many; v_gene: TRBV29-1; d_gene: TRBD1; j_gene: TRBJ2-5; CDR3aa: CSVDWDRGETQYF; CDR3nt: TGCAGCGTTGATTGGGACAGGGGAGAGACCCAGTACTTC
abundance: many; v_gene: TRBV6-1; d_gene: -; j_gene: TRBJ2-7; CDR3aa: CASSRSGTYEQYF; CDR3nt: TGTGCCAGCAGCCGTTCCGGAACCTACGAGCAGTACTTC
abundance: -; v_gene: TRBV20-1; d_gene: -; j_gene: TRBJ2-7; CDR3aa: CSAQREVEQYF; CDR3nt: TGCAGTGCCCAAAGGGAGGTCGAGCAGTACTTC
abundance: few; v_gene: TRBV30; d_gene: TRBD2; j_gene: TRBJ2-7; CDR3aa: CAGKNLTSRLYEQYF; CDR3nt: TGTGCCGGCAAGAACTTGACTAGCAGACTCTACGAGCAGTACTTC
abundance: many; v_gene: TRBV5-1; d_gene: -; j_gene: TRBJ2-2; CDR3aa: CASSDVVGTGELFF; CDR3nt: TGCGCCAGCAGCGACGTCGTTGGCACCGGGGAGCTGTTTTTT
abundance: -; v_gene: TRBV15; d_gene: -; j_gene: TRBJ1-1; CDR3aa: CATSRGSGSRAFF; CDR3nt: TGTGCCACCAGCAGAGGTTCGGGGTCGCGAGCTTTCTTT
abundance: many; v_gene: TRBV7-9; d_gene: -; j_gene: TRBJ1-5; CDR3aa: CASSLDTSGNQPQHF; CDR3nt: TGTGCCAGCAGCTTAGACACGTCCGGTAATCAGCCCCAGCATTTT
abundance: -; v_gene: TRBV6-1; d_gene: TRBD2; j_gene: TRBJ2-2; CDR3aa: CASGTSGRARNGELFF; CDR3nt: TGTGCCAGCGGCACTAGCGGGAGGGCCCGAAACGGGGAGCTGTTTTTT
abundance: -; v_gene: TRBV15; d_gene: -; j_gene: TRBJ2-1; CDR3aa: CATSRVLGANYEQFF; CDR3nt: TGTGCCACCAGCAGAGTCCTGGGTGCAAACTACGAGCAGTTCTTC
abundance: many; v_gene: TRBV6-2/TRBV6-3; d_gene: -; j_gene: TRBJ2-6; CDR3aa: CASGRISGANVLTF; CDR3nt: TGTGCCAGCGGGCGGATCTCTGGGGCCAACGTCCTGACTTTC
abundance: many; v_gene: TRBV29-1; d_gene: -; j_gene: TRBJ1-2; CDR3aa: CSVGGRVTDYGYTF; CDR3nt: TGCAGCGTTGGGGGCCGCGTTACCGACTATGGCTACACCTTC
abundance: many; v_gene: TRBV11-2; d_gene: TRBD2; j_gene: TRBJ2-5; CDR3aa: CASSLVGSSISGTFSETQYF; CDR3nt: TGTGCCAGCAGCTTAGTCGGGAGCAGTATTAGCGGGACTTTCTCAGAGACCCAGTACTTC
abundance: few; v_gene: TRBV12-3/TRBV12-4; d_gene: TRBD2; j_gene: TRBJ2-1; CDR3aa: CASTSRGSSDNEQFF; CDR3nt: TGTGCCAGCACATCTCGCGGGAGTTCGGACAATGAGCAGTTCTTC
abundance: few; v_gene: TRBV19; d_gene: -; j_gene: TRBJ2-7; CDR3aa: CASADRSYEQYF; CDR3nt: TGTGCCAGCGCAGACAGGTCCTACGAGCAGTACTTC
abundance: many; v_gene: TRBV28; d_gene: -; j_gene: TRBJ2-7; CDR3aa: CASRTAVGVTDF; CDR3nt: TGTGCCAGCAGGACTGCTGTGGGGGTCACGGACTTC
abundance: many; v_gene: TRBV4-2; d_gene: TRBD1; j_gene: TRBJ1-1; CDR3aa: CASSQSGTGGTEAFF; CDR3nt: TGTGCCAGCAGCCAATCCGGGACAGGGGGAACTGAAGCTTTCTTT
abundance: many; v_gene: TRBV11-2; d_gene: -; j_gene: TRBJ2-2; CDR3aa: CASSPFDTGELFF; CDR3nt: TGTGCCAGCAGCCCATTCGACACCGGGGAGCTGTTTTTT
abundance: -; v_gene: TRBV7-2; d_gene: -; j_gene: TRBJ1-1; CDR3aa: CASSLRRQGTEAFF; CDR3nt: TGTGCCAGCAGCCTTCGCCGCCAGGGGACTGAAGCTTTCTTT
abundance: -; v_gene: TRBV28; d_gene: -; j_gene: TRBJ2-7; CDR3aa: CASSPGPGRGAYEQYF; CDR3nt: TGTGCCAGCAGTCCGGGCCCAGGTAGGGGGGCCTACGAGCAGTACTTC
abundance: many; v_gene: TRBV6-1; d_gene: -; j_gene: TRBJ2-7; CDR3aa: CASSDGDSYYEQYF; CDR3nt: TGTGCCAGCAGTGATGGCGACAGCTACTACGAGCAGTACTTC
abundance: many; v_gene: TRBV5-1; d_gene: TRBD1; j_gene: TRBJ1-1; CDR3aa: CASSSSGQSTEAFF; CDR3nt: TGCGCCAGCAGCAGTTCGGGACAGTCCACTGAAGCTTTCTTT
abundance: -; v_gene: TRBV12-3/TRBV12-4; d_gene: -; j_gene: TRBJ1-2; CDR3aa: CASSYAESDGNYGYTF; CDR3nt: TGTGCCAGCAGTTACGCCGAATCGGACGGAAACTATGGCTACACCTTC
abundance: -; v_gene: TRBV2; d_gene: -; j_gene: TRBJ1-1; CDR3aa: CASSEGTGGNTEAFF; CDR3nt: TGTGCCAGCAGTGAGGGGACGGGTGGGAACACTGAAGCTTTCTTT
abundance: many; v_gene: TRBV15; d_gene: -; j_gene: TRBJ2-2; CDR3aa: CATSRDTNQGELFF; CDR3nt: TGTGCCACCAGCAGAGATACAAATCAGGGGGAGCTGTTTTTT
abundance: many; v_gene: TRBV20-1; d_gene: TRBD2; j_gene: TRBJ2-5; CDR3aa: CSARSIVGEGYQETQYF; CDR3nt: TGCAGTGCTAGATCGATAGTTGGGGAGGGCTACCAAGAGACCCAGTACTTC
abundance: many; v_gene: TRBV27; d_gene: -; j_gene: TRBJ1-2; CDR3aa: CASIGRYGYTF; CDR3nt: TGTGCCAGCATAGGGCGCTATGGCTACACCTTC
abundance: many; v_gene: TRBV12-3/TRBV12-4; d_gene: -; j_gene: TRBJ1-1; CDR3aa: CASSGWKRRRLEAFF; CDR3nt: TGTGCCAGCAGCGGATGGAAACGCAGGAGACTAGAAGCTTTCTTT
abundance: many; v_gene: TRBV5-1; d_gene: -; j_gene: TRBJ2-2; CDR3aa: CASSSEKQTGELFF; CDR3nt: TGCGCCAGCAGCTCCGAGAAACAAACCGGGGAGCTGTTTTTT
abundance: many; v_gene: TRBV11-1; d_gene: TRBD2; j_gene: TRBJ2-7; CDR3aa: CASSSAGTSGSYEQYF; CDR3nt: TGTGCCAGCAGCTCGGCCGGGACTAGCGGCTCCTACGAGCAGTACTTC
abundance: many; v_gene: TRBV28; d_gene: -; j_gene: TRBJ2-5; CDR3aa: CASSNSPRETQYF; CDR3nt: TGTGCCAGCAGTAATAGCCCCCGGGAGACCCAGTACTTC
abundance: -; v_gene: TRBV12-3/TRBV12-4; d_gene: TRBD2; j_gene: TRBJ2-7; CDR3aa: CASSLAWLAVTRYEQYF; CDR3nt: TGTGCCAGCAGTTTAGCGTGGCTAGCGGTAACCCGATACGAGCAGTACTTC
abundance: many; v_gene: TRBV6-1; d_gene: -; j_gene: TRBJ2-4; CDR3aa: CASSEWGSSKNIQYF; CDR3nt: TGTGCCAGCAGTGAATGGGGGAGTTCCAAAAACATTCAGTACTTC
abundance: many; v_gene: TRBV20-1; d_gene: TRBD2; j_gene: TRBJ2-5; CDR3aa: CSATPSLAGGETQYF; CDR3nt: TGCAGTGCTACCCCGTCGCTAGCGGGAGGGGAGACCCAGTACTTC
abundance: -; v_gene: TRBV5-1; d_gene: -; j_gene: TRBJ2-2; CDR3aa: CASSRGDLNTGELFF; CDR3nt: TGCGCCAGCAGCAGGGGGGACCTAAACACCGGGGAGCTGTTTTTT
abundance: many; v_gene: TRBV7-9; d_gene: -; j_gene: TRBJ1-5; CDR3aa: CASSLGPGMNQPQHF; CDR3nt: TGTGCCAGCAGCTTAGGGCCCGGGATGAATCAGCCCCAGCATTTT